This T cell receptor (beta chain) originates from a study of T cells after yellow fever vaccination. CDR3 length equals 13 residues. CDR1 and CDR2 from the germline V gene are SEHNR and FQNEAQ (reference sequence). The V gene lost 1 base and the J gene lost 8 bases, with 11 bases spanning the gap. Each CDR3 protein gets one entry after TCRdb re-called the 5' RACE reads with MiXCR. The sample yields 200,000 to 300,000 distinct CDR3 sequences, roughly 13% seen once. This clonotype was observed a few times. Here the sequenced sample was CD4+ T cells sorted from PBMCs, taken 45 days after the yellow fever booster vaccination. The chain has TRBV7-9 and TRBJ1-1, with unresolved D. This TCR derives from a man younger than 40 who received the YFV17D yellow fever vaccine. CDR3 coding DNA: TGTGCCAGCAGCTTAGGGTACATTACAGAAGCTTTCTTT. Its protein is CASSLGYITEAFF.